Presented here are 19 T cell receptor beta chains from one specimen sequenced in a study of patients and donors after allogeneic stem cell transplantation. A single record per CDR3 protein comes from TCRdb applying MiXCR to the RT-PCR reads. Among roughly 960,000 distinct CDR3 sequences listed, under 20% were seen once. The sample comprised blood, either unsorted or a sorted T cell fraction (not recorded which). These receptors all come from a human donor who was either an allogeneic HSCT recipient or a stem cell or donor lymphocyte infusion donor (not recorded which). It is not recorded whose cells these are; they may come from a transplant donor.

This clonotype was detected ten times or more. The rearrangement uses TRBV12-3 or TRBV12-4 and TRBJ2-2; D unclear. The CDR3 has 16 amino acids. V dropped 3 bases and J dropped 8 bases, with 19 bases sitting between them. This chain's CDR3 is CASSLWPDGPRGELFF. In nucleotides, the CDR3 is TGTGCCAGCAGTTTGTGGCCGGACGGGCCCAGGGGGGAGCTGTTTTTT.

The chain uses TRBV6-1 and TRBJ1-2; D is perhaps TRBD1 (6 bases). CDR1 and CDR2 from the germline V gene are MNHNS and SASEGT. V lost 5 bases, J lost 1 base, and 14 bases lay in between. The CDR3 totals 15 residues. CDR3 nucleotides: TGTGCCAGCAGTATTTGGCCGGACAGTAACTATGGCTACACCTTC. Its translation: CASSIWPDSNYGYTF.

The chain links TRBV6-6 to TRBJ1-4; TRBD1 matches at 9 bases. V shed 8 bases, J shed 8 bases, and the junction held 6 bases outside the gene matches. The CDR3 is 13 amino acids. Germline assignment: CDR1 MNHNY and CDR2 SVGAGI (reference sequence). DNA of the CDR3: TGTGCCAGCGGGGACAGGGACGCCGAAAAACTGTTTTTT. It is translated as CASGDRDAEKLFF.

In its sample, this clonotype was seen many times. The J gene is TRBJ2-1, the V gene TRBV29-1, with 8 bases matching TRBD1. The germline gives CDR1 SQVTM, CDR2 ANQGSEA. The length of the CDR3 is 16 residues. V shed 4 bases, J shed 2 bases, and the junction held 10 bases outside the gene matches. CDR3 region: CSVGHYRGDPYNEQFF. DNA of the CDR3: TGCAGCGTTGGCCACTACAGGGGGGACCCCTACAATGAGCAGTTCTTC.

This clonotype was recorded a few times. The chain couples TRBV20-1 to TRBJ2-7; the D gene is possibly TRBD1 (5 bases). V dropped 1 base and J dropped 5 bases, with 15 bases sitting between them. The germline CDR1 and CDR2 sequences are DFQATT and SNEGSKA (reference sequence). This CDR3 is 14 amino acids long. CDR3 loop: CSARVGQGENEQYF. DNA of the CDR3: TGCAGTGCTAGAGTTGGGCAGGGTGAGAACGAGCAGTACTTC.

There are a few counts of this clonotype. The V and J genes are TRBV20-1 and TRBJ2-2, with 12 bases that match TRBD2. Per the germline V gene, CDR1 is DFQATT and CDR2 is SNEGSKA (reference sequence). Trimming at V came to 2 bases and at J to 1 base, leaving 11 bases not matched to a gene. The CDR3 runs to 19 residues. The CDR3 reads CSARNQGLAGPRNTGELFF. CDR3 DNA sequence: TGCAGTGCTAGAAATCAAGGACTAGCGGGGCCCCGGAACACCGGGGAGCTGTTTTTT.

This rearrangement joins TRBV5-6 to TRBJ2-1, with D perhaps matching TRBD2 (5 bases). The CDR3 runs 18 residues. Trimming stripped 2 bases from V and 5 bases from J, with 23 bases between. Germline assignment: CDR1 SGHDT and CDR2 YYEEEE. The CDR3 DNA reads as TGTGCCAGCAGCTTTGACGCCGATACTAGTTCCCGGAACAATGAGCAGTTCTTC. Translation: CASSFDADTSSRNNEQFF.

The chain has TRBV6-5 and TRBJ1-1; D gene uncertain. Germline CDR1 reads MNHEY; CDR2 reads SVGAGI. Trimming stripped 0 bases from V and 3 bases from J, with 11 bases between. CDR3 length: 15 amino acids. For the CDR3, the DNA is TGTGCCAGCAGTTACTCCAGGACGGGCGACACTGAAGCTTTCTTT. As protein: CASSYSRTGDTEAFF.

The count of this clonotype is one. The CDR3 DNA reads TGTGCCAGCAGTTTCCGGGACAGGGGGCACGGAACTAATGAAAAACTGTTTTTT. This gives the protein CASSFRDRGHGTNEKLFF. The rearrangement links TRBV12-3 or TRBV12-4 to TRBJ1-4, with 12 bases aligning to TRBD1. CDR3 length: 18 residues. V lost 3 bases to trimming and J lost 1 base; unmatched junction nucleotides: 6.

The rearrangement joins TRBV11-2 to TRBJ2-1; D is ambiguous. The CDR3 is 14 residues long. Germline assignment: CDR1 SGHAT and CDR2 FQNNGV. Trimming took off 4 bases at V and 5 bases at J, with 12 bases between the two ends. The CDR3 DNA follows: TGTGCCAGCAGCTGGTATGCGTGGGACAATGAGCAGTTCTTC. It codes for CASSWYAWDNEQFF.

A note on this clonotype: A read error may account for a junction end that differs from germline. The rearrangement joins TRBV6-1 to TRBJ2-2; 10 nucleotides line up with TRBD1. This CDR3 is built from 17 residues. The germline CDR1 and CDR2 sequences are MNHNS and SASEGT. The CDR3 bases are TGTGCCAGCAGATCCGGGACAGGGGCCCCGAACACCGGGGAGCTGCTTTTT. Amino acids: CASRSGTGAPNTGELLF.

The genes are TRBV20-1 and TRBJ1-1; TRBD1 aligns across 8 bases. CDR1 and CDR2 (germline): DFQATT, SNEGSKA (reference sequence). With 3 bases clipped from V and 4 bases from J, the junction kept 7 bases outside the gene matches. The CDR3 extends over 14 amino acids. Written as DNA, the CDR3 is TGCAGTGCTAGGACCTATACAGGGGGCACTGAAGCTTTCTTT. Translation: CSARTYTGGTEAFF.

This clonotype was counted a few times. The rearrangement links TRBV20-1 to TRBJ2-4; D may be TRBD1 (5 bases). V dropped 6 bases and J dropped 9 bases, with 15 bases sitting between them. CDR1 is DFQATT and CDR2 is SNEGSKA in the germline V gene (reference sequence). CDR3 size: 12 residues. Here the CDR3 reads CSARMQGSIQYF. Here the CDR3 DNA reads TGCAGTGCGCGAATGCAGGGAAGCATTCAGTACTTC.

The gene calls are TRBV2 and TRBJ1-1; D is ambiguous. Trimming removed 10 bases from V and 4 bases from J, with 19 bases in between. Germline CDR1 reads SNHLY; CDR2 reads FYNNEI. The CDR3 covers 14 residues. The CDR3: CATRERAQATEAFF. The CDR3 region has the DNA TGTGCCACCCGGGAAAGGGCCCAGGCCACTGAAGCTTTCTTT.

The V call is TRBV10-3, the J call TRBJ1-6; possible D gene TRBD1, 6 bases. From germline, CDR1 is ENHRY and CDR2 SYGVKD. The CDR3 sequence is 14 residues long. V was clipped by 10 bases and J by 2 bases, with 12 bases between them. The CDR3 loop is CATEGGTYNSPLHF. CDR3 nucleotides: TGTGCCACCGAGGGGGGGACCTATAATTCACCCCTCCACTTT.

The V and J genes are TRBV6-1 and TRBJ2-7; D perhaps matches TRBD2 (6 bases). This CDR3 region has 16 residues. The V end lost 11 bases, the J end lost 0 bases, and 23 bases lay between the germline ends. Germline assignment: CDR1 MNHNS and CDR2 SASEGT. Here the CDR3 DNA reads TGTGCCTCAAGGAGGGGTCAGAGGGGACCCTCCTACGAGCAGTACTTC. It yields the protein CASRRGQRGPSYEQYF.

V gene TRBV4-3 combines with J gene TRBJ1-4; weak D call: TRBD1 (6 bases). This CDR3 is built from 16 residues. Trimming removed 0 bases from V and 3 bases from J, with 11 bases in between. CDR1 and CDR2 (germline): LGHNA, YSLEER. The CDR3 bases are TGCGCCAGCAGCCAAGAGGTCAGGACAGCTAATGAAAAACTGTTTTTT. This codes for CASSQEVRTANEKLFF.

The CDR3 region is CATAGGGGNQPQHF. Written as DNA, the CDR3 is TGTGCCACCGCAGGAGGTGGGGGCAATCAGCCCCAGCATTTT. The chain has TRBV10-3 and TRBJ1-5, with D unresolved. Trimming shortened V by 10 bases and J by 2 bases, and 15 bases separated the two germline ends. Germline-derived CDR1 and CDR2 are ENHRY and SYGVKD. The CDR3 contains 14 residues.

This chain's CDR3 is CASSPRERSYEQYF. The CDR3, as DNA: TGTGCCAGCAGTCCCAGGGAGCGCTCCTACGAGCAGTACTTC. This chain links TRBV27 with TRBJ2-7; D might be TRBD1 or TRBD2, each matching 5 bases. V was trimmed by 5 bases and J by 0 bases, leaving 11 bases between them. There are 14 residues in the CDR3. Germline CDR1 MNHEY, CDR2 SMNVEV (reference sequence).